This T cell receptor beta chain was identified during a study of beta chain features in type 1 diabetes. TCRB transcripts that were expressed got sequenced, as all of the isolated RNA had been reverse transcribed. The protocol was immunoSEQ multiplex PCR, while the TCRdb copy is restricted to in-frame clones and leaves out a portion. The sample has under 500,000 clones, 30% seen once. CDR1 is SGHNT, CDR2 YYREEE, per germline (reference sequence). After removal of 3 bases from V and 1 base from J, the junction contained 7 bases not matched to a gene. This CDR3 contains 16 residues. The receptor was derived from a man younger than 30 in good health. The genes are TRBV5-4 and TRBJ2-7; 10 bases are a match to TRBD2. What was sequenced was naive CD4+ T cells from blood. Here the CDR3 DNA reads TGTGCCAGCAGCTCCCGACTAGCGGGTCCTTCCTACGAGCAGTACTTC. Its translation: CASSSRLAGPSYEQYF.